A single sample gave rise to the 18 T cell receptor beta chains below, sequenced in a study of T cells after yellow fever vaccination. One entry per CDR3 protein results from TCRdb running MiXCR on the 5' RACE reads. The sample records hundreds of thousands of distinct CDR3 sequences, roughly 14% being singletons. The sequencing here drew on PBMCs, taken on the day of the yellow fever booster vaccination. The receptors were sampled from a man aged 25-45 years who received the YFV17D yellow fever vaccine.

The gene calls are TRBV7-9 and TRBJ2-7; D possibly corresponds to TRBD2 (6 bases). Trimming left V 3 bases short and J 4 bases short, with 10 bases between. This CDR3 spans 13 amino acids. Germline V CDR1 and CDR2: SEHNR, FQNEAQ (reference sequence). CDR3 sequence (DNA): TGTGCCAGCAGCTTTGGAGGAGGGTACGAGCAGTACTTC. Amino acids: CASSFGGGYEQYF.

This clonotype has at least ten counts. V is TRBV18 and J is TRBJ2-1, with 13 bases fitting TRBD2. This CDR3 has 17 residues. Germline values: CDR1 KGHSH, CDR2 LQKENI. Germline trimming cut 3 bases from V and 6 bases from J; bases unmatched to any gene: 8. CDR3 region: CASSPLRTSGSRNEQFF. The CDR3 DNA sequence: TGTGCCAGCTCACCCCTGCGGACTAGCGGGAGTCGCAATGAGCAGTTCTTC.

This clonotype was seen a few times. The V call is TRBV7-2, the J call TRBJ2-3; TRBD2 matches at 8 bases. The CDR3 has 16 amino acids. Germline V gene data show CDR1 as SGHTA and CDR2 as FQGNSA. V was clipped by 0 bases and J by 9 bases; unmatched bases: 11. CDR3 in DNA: TGTGCCAGCAGCTTAGCTCGAGGGGCTAGCGGGCGGACGCAGTATTTT. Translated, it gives CASSLARGASGRTQYF.

CDR3 in amino acids: CASSQCMPGGPRLAGEMSYEQYF. The CDR3 bases are TGCGCCAGCAGTCAATGTATGCCTGGTGGTCCGAGGCTAGCGGGAGAAATGAGCTACGAGCAGTACTTC. The chain couples TRBV23-1 to TRBJ2-7; TRBD2 aligns across 10 bases. TRBV23-1 carries the ORF label, with uncertain function. Trimming at V came to 1 base and at J to 3 bases, leaving 27 bases not matched to a gene. This CDR3 is 23 amino acids long.

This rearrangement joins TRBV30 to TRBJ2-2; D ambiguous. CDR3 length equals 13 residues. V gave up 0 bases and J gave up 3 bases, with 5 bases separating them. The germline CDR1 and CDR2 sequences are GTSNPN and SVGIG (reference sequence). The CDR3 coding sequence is TGTGCCTGGAGTGTATTCGACACCGGGGAGCTGTTTTTT. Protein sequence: CAWSVFDTGELFF. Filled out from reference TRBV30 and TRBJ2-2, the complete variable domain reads SQTIHQWPATLVQPVGSPLSLECTVEGTSNPNLYWYRQAAGRGLQLLFYSVGIGQISSEVPQNLSASRPQDRQFILSSKKLLLSDSGFYLCAWSVFDTGELFFGEGSRLTVL.

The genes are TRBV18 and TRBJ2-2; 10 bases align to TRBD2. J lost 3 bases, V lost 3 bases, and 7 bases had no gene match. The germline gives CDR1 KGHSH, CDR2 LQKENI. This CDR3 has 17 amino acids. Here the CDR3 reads CASSPSASGSYTGELFF. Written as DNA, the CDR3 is TGTGCCAGCTCACCGTCGGCTAGCGGGAGCTACACCGGGGAGCTGTTTTTT.

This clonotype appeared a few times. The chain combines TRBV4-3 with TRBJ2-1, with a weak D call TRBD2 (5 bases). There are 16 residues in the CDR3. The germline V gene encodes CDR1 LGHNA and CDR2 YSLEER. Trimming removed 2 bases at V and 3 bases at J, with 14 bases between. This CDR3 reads CASSQSTIRYYNEQFF. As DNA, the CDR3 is TGCGCCAGCAGCCAATCGACTATAAGATACTACAATGAGCAGTTCTTC.

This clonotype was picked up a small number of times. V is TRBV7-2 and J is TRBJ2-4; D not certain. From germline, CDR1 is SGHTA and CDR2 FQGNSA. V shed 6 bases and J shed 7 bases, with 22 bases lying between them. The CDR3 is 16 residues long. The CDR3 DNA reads TGTGCCAGCAGTACCGAGTTGGTAGCCCCAAGGAACATTCAGTACTTC. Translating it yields CASSTELVAPRNIQYF.

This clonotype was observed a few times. The CDR3 nucleotides are TGTGCCAGCAGCCAGACCCCTAGCGGGGCAGATACGCAGTATTTT. Translating gives CASSQTPSGADTQYF. The rearrangement joins TRBV4-2 to TRBJ2-3; 9 bases are a match to TRBD2. Trimming cost V 3 bases and J 4 bases; bases outside gene matches: 5. The CDR3 has 15 residues. The germline V gene encodes CDR1 LGHNA and CDR2 YNFKEQ.

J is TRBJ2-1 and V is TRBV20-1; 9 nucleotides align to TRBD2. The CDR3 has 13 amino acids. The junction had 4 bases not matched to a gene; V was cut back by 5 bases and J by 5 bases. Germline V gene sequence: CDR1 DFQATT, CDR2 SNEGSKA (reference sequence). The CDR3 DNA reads TGCAGTGCTCTGGGGACTAGCAACAATGAGCAGTTCTTC. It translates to CSALGTSNNEQFF.

The CDR3 sequence is CASSLGLDRRSYEQYF. CDR3 nucleotides: TGTGCCAGCAGCTTAGGGTTGGACCGCCGCTCCTACGAGCAGTACTTC. The chain recombines TRBV7-6 with TRBJ2-7, with D hard to call. The germline gives CDR1 SGHVS, CDR2 FNYEAQ. Trimming cost V 1 base and J 0 bases, with 13 bases left between them. CDR3 size: 16 residues.

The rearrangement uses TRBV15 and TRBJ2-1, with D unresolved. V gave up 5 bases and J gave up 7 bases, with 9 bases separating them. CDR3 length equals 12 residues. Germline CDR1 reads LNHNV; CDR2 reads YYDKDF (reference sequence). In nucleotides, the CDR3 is TGTGCCACCAGCCGTCCGGATAATGAGCAGTTCTTC. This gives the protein CATSRPDNEQFF. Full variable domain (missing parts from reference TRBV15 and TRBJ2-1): DAMVIQNPRYQVTQFGKPVTLSCSQTLNHNVMYWYQQKSSQAPKLLFHYYDKDFNNEADTPDNFQSRRPNTSFCFLDIRSPGLGDTAMYLCATSRPDNEQFFGPGTRLTVL.

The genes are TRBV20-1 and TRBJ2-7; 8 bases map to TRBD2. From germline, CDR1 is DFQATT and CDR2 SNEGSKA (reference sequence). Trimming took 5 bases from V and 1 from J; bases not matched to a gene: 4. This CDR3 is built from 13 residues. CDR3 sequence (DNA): TGCAGTGCTGCCTTAGCGGGATCCTACGAGCAGTACTTC. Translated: CSAALAGSYEQYF.

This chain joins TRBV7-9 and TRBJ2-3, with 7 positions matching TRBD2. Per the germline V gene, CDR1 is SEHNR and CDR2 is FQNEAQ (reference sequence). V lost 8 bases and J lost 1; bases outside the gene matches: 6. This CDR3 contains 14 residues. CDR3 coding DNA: TGTGCCAGCGCCCGAGGGAGGGGCACAGATACGCAGTATTTT. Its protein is CASARGRGTDTQYF.

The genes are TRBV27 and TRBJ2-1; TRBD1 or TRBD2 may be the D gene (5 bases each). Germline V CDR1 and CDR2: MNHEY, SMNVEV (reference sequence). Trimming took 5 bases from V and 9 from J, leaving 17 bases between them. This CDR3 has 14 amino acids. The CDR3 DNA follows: TGTGCCAGCAGTCCTGGACTGACCGGGGCTGAGCAGTTCTTC. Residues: CASSPGLTGAEQFF.

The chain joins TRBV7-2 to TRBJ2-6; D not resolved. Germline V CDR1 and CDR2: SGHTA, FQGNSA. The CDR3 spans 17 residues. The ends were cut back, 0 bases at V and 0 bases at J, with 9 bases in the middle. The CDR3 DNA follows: TGTGCCAGCAGCTTAGCACAGATAATCTCTGGGGCCAACGTCCTGACTTTC. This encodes CASSLAQIISGANVLTF.

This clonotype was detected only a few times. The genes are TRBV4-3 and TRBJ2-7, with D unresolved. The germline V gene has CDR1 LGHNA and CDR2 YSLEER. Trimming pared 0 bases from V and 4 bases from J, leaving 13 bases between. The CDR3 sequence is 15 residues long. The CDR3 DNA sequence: TGCGCCAGCAGCCAAGATTTGCTGTCGGCGTACGAGCAGTACTTC. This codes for CASSQDLLSAYEQYF.

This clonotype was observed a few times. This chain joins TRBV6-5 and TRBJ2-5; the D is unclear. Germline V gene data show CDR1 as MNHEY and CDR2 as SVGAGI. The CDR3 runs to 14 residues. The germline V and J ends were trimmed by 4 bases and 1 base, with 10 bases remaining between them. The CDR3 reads CASSSWLLQETQYF. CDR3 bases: TGTGCCAGCAGTTCCTGGCTGCTCCAAGAGACCCAGTACTTC.